This TCR beta chain was sequenced in a study of blood T cell repertoires in COVID-19. As for the study in general: The United States, Italy and Spain supplied acute and convalescent COVID-19 samples. T cells, B-cell-depleted T cells, or PBMCs provided the cDNA or gDNA that served as material.

CDR1 SGHVS and CDR2 FQNEAQ come from the germline V gene. The CDR3 has 17 amino acids. J lost 7 bases, V lost 3 bases, and 10 bases had no gene match. Original handling: Counts of nucleated cells, estimated from reference gene primer amplification, were obtained. Using immunoSEQ multiplex PCR, the repertoire was profiled, and TCRdb retains in-frame clones only, with some absent. The DNA gave D and trimming, while V, J and clone size come from that table. The sample includes some 95,000 clones, around three quarters of them seen just once. This sequence joins TRBV7-8 and TRBJ2-7; 15 bases agree with TRBD2. This clonotype originated in a man aged 45-65 years who had recovered from COVID-19. Material for sequencing was peripheral blood. The CDR3 loop is CASSFLPGLAGGREQYF. The CDR3 DNA reads as TGTGCCAGCAGCTTTCTCCCGGGACTAGCGGGAGGTCGGGAGCAGTACTTC.